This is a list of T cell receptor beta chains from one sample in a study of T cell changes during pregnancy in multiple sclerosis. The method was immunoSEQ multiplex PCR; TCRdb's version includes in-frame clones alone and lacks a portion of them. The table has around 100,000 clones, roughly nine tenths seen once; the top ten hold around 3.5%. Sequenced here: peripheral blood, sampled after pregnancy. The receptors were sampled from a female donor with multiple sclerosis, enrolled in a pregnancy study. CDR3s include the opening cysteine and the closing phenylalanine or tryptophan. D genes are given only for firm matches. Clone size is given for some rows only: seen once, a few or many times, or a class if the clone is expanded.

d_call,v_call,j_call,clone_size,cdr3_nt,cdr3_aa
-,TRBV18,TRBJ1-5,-,TGTGCCAGCTCACCCGGTCGGCCAGCGGATAGCAATCAGCCCCAGCATTTT,CASSPGRPADSNQPQHF
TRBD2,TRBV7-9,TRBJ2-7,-,TGTGCCAGCAGCCCCACCGGGGGGGGCTCCTACGAGCAGTACTTC,CASSPTGGGSYEQYF
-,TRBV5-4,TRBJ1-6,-,TGTGCCAGCAGCTGGGTAACAGGGCCCCTCCACTTT,CASSWVTGPLHF
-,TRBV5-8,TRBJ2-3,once,TGTGCCAGCGGATTACGACAGACAGATACGCAGTATTTT,CASGLRQTDTQYF
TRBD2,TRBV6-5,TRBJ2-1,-,TGTGCCAGCAGTTCCCTCGGAGAGCGGGGGAGGAATGAGCAGTTCTTC,CASSSLGERGRNEQFF
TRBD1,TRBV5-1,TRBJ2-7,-,TGCGCCAGCAGCGATGGACAGGGGTACGAGCAGTACTTC,CASSDGQGYEQYF
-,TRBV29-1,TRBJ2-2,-,TGCAGCGTTTGGACACCCCCCGGGGAGCTGTTTTTT,CSVWTPPGELFF
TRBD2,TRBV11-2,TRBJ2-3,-,TGTGCCAGCAGCTCTTTTCTAGCGGACGCGCAGTATTTT,CASSSFLADAQYF
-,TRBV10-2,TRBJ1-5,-,TGCGCCAGCAGTGAAACGCGGAGCATCAATCAGCCCCAGCATTTT,CASSETRSINQPQHF
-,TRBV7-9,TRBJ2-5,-,TGTGCCAGCAGCCCCCCGAACAGGGAAGAGACCCAGTACTTC,CASSPPNREETQYF
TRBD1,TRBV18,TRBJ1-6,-,TGTGCCAGCTCACTCCAACAGGGGTCTAATTCACCCCTCCACTTT,CASSLQQGSNSPLHF
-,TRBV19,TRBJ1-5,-,TGTGCCAGTAGTCCTAGCCCTATACATCAGCCCCAGCATTTT,CASSPSPIHQPQHF
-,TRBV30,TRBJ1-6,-,TGTGCCTGGACCCGGTCCAGGGGTGGATCACCCCTCCACTTT,CAWTRSRGGSPLHF
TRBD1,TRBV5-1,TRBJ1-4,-,TGCGCCAGCAGCCAGGATGGGACAGGGGGTGGTGAAAAACTGTTTTTT,CASSQDGTGGGEKLFF
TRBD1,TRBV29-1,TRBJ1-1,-,TGCAGCGTTGATTCTTCCGGGACAGTTGGGACTGAAGCTTTCTTT,CSVDSSGTVGTEAFF
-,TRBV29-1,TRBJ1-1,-,TGCAGCGTGGCGGGCCATTTGGACACTGAAGCTTTCTTT,CSVAGHLDTEAFF
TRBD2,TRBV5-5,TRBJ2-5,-,TGTGCCAGCAGCTTCTTTACTAGCGGGGGGTCCCAGTACTTC,CASSFFTSGGSQYF
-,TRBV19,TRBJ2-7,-,TGTGCCAGTGCCAAACCGAACGGGGGGCGCGAGCAGTACTTC,CASAKPNGGREQYF
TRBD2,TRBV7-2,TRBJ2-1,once,TGTGCCAGCAGCTTAGTTTCCGGGACTAGCGGGGGGTTCTACAATGAGCAGTTCTTC,CASSLVSGTSGGFYNEQFF
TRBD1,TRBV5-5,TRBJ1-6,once,TGTGCCAGCAGCTTGGACAGGGGAGGATCACCCCTCCACTTT,CASSLDRGGSPLHF
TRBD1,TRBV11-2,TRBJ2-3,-,TGTGCCAGCAGCCCCGCCAGGGGGCTCTCTAGCACAGATACGCAGTATTTT,CASSPARGLSSTDTQYF
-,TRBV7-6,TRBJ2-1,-,TGTGCCAGCAGCTTAGGGCAGGGGGGCGATGAGCAGTTCTTC,CASSLGQGGDEQFF
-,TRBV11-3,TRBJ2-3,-,TGTGCCAGCAGCTTAGACCCAACAGATACGCAGTATTTT,CASSLDPTDTQYF
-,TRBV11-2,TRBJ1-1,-,TGTGCCAGCACTCCTTGGGGCCCTGAAGCTTTCTTT,CASTPWGPEAFF
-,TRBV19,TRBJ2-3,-,TGTGCCAGTAGCTTTACAGATACGCAGTATTTT,CASSFTDTQYF
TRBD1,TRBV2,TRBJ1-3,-,TGTGCCAGCAGGGGGGACAGGGCTGGAAACACCATATATTTT,CASRGDRAGNTIYF
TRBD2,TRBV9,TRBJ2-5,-,TGTGCCAGCACCAGGGGACTAGAGGACGAGACCCAGTACTTC,CASTRGLEDETQYF
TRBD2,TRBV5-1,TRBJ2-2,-,TGCGCCAGCAGCTTTGCCGGGACTAGCGGGGGCGGTCCCGGGGAGCTGTTTTTT,CASSFAGTSGGGPGELFF
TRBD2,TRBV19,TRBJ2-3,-,TGTGCCAGTAGTCCTCTAGCGGGGGGTGGAGATACGCAGTATTTT,CASSPLAGGGDTQYF
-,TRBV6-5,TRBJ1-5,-,TGTGCCAGCAGTTACTACGCAGGGGATAGCAATCAGCCCCAGCATTTT,CASSYYAGDSNQPQHF
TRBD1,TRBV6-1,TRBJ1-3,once,TGTGCCAGCAGTGAGGGGACAGGTGGGAACACCATATATTTT,CASSEGTGGNTIYF
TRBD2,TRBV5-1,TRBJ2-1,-,TGCGCCAGCAGCGATCCGCGGGGGGGCAGGAATGAGCAGTTCTTC,CASSDPRGGRNEQFF
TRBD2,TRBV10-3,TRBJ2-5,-,TGTGCCATCAGTGGGGGGGGATTCCAAGAGACCCAGTACTTC,CAISGGGFQETQYF
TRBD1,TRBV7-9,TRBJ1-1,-,TGTGCCAGCAGCTTAGCCGCGGGACAGGGAAACACTGAAGCTTTCTTT,CASSLAAGQGNTEAFF
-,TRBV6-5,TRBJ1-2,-,TGTGCCAGCAGTTACAGGGACTTTAACTATGGCTACACCTTC,CASSYRDFNYGYTF
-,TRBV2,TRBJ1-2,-,TGTGCCAGCAGGGGGCCTGGACAGCCCAACTATGGCTACACCTTC,CASRGPGQPNYGYTF
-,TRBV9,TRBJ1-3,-,TGTGCCAGCAGCGTAGAAGTAGGGGCTGGAAACACCATATATTTT,CASSVEVGAGNTIYF
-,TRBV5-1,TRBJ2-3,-,TGCGCCAGCAGCGATGGGGGGGGCGCCCCTAGCACAGATACGCAGTATTTT,CASSDGGGAPSTDTQYF
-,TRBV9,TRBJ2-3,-,TGTGCCAGCAGCGTAGCCTTAAGCACAGATACGCAGTATTTT,CASSVALSTDTQYF
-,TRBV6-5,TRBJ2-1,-,TGTGCCAGCAGAACAGCCCCAAATGAGCAGTTCTTC,CASRTAPNEQFF
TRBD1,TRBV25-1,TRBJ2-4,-,TGTGCCAGCAGTTCCGGGACAGGGGGCGATGACGGCAAAAACATTCAGTACTTC,CASSSGTGGDDGKNIQYF
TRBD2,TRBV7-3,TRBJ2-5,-,TGTGCCAGCAGCTATGGAGCGGGGGGGCCCGAGGAGACCCAGTACTTC,CASSYGAGGPEETQYF
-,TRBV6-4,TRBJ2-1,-,TGTGCCAGCAGAACCACCTGGCCAAGCTCCTACAATGAGCAGTTCTTC,CASRTTWPSSYNEQFF